Listed here is a single T cell receptor beta chain. In the original processing: Amplification of reference gene primers provided the estimated nucleated cell counts. Using immunoSEQ multiplex PCR, the repertoire was profiled, and TCRdb retains in-frame clones only, with some absent. V and J calls plus clone size are reproduced from that table; the DNA served to infer D and trimming. The table lists 350,000 to 400,000 clones, 80% to 95% of them singletons. Allocation to cohorts depended on clinical history reported by the participants. Individuals in the exposed group had encountered a COVID-19 case within 2 weeks preceding study entry. These data are taken from a study of blood T cell repertoires in COVID-19. The overall study: The samples span acute and convalescent COVID-19 from the United States, Italy and Spain.

CDR1 and CDR2 (germline): PRHDT, FYEKMQ (reference sequence). V gave up 2 bases and J gave up 0 bases, with 7 bases separating them. The CDR3 runs to 14 residues. The chain employs TRBV13 and TRBJ1-2; perhaps TRBD1 as D (6 bases). The sequence was obtained from a woman aged 40 to 50 who had been exposed to COVID-19. Sequencing used PBMCs or T cells enriched from blood (not recorded which). DNA of the CDR3: TGTGCCAGCAGCTTACAGGGGTCTAACTATGGCTACACCTTC. Amino acids: CASSLQGSNYGYTF.